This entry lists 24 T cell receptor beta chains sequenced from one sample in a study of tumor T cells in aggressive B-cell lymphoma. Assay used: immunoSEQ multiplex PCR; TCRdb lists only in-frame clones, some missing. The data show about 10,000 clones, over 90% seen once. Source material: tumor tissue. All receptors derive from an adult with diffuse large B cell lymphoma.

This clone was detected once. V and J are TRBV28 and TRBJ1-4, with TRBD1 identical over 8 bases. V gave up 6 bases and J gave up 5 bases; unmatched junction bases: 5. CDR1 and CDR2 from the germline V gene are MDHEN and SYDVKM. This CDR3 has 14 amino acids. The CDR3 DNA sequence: TGTGCCAGCAGCCAATGGACAGGGAATGAAAAACTGTTTTTT. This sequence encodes CASSQWTGNEKLFF.

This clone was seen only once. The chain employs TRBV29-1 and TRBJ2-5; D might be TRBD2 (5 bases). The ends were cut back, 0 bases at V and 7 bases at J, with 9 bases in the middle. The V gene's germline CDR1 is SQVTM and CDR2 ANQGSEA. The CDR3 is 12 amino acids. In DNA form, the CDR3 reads TGCAGCGTTGAAGATCAAGCGGCGACCCAGTACTTC. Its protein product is CSVEDQAATQYF. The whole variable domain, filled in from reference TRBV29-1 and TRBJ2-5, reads SAVISQKPSRDICQRGTSLTIQCQVDSQVTMMFWYRQQPGQSLTLIATANQGSEATYESGFVIDKFPISRPNLTFSTLTVSNMSPEDSSIYLCSVEDQAATQYFGPGTRLLVL.

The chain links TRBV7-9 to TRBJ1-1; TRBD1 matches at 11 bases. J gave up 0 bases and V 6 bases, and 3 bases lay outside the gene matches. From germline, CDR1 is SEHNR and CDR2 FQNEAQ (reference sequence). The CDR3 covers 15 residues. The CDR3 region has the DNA TGTGCCAGCAGGGGACAGGGGGGAGTGAACACTGAAGCTTTCTTT. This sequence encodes CASRGQGGVNTEAFF.

In nucleotides, the CDR3 is TGTGCCAGCAGCTTGGGGGCTGGCAGCTCCTACAATGAGCAGTTCTTC. Translation gives CASSLGAGSSYNEQFF. The chain links TRBV5-4 to TRBJ2-1; D gene uncertain. From germline, CDR1 is SGHNT and CDR2 YYREEE (reference sequence). V was clipped by 0 bases and J by 0 bases, with 10 bases between them. This CDR3 spans 16 amino acids.

Here the CDR3 DNA reads TGTGCCACGCGGACAGGGGGGGAGACCCAGTACTTC. This gives the protein CATRTGGETQYF. The chain employs TRBV10-3 and TRBJ2-5, with TRBD1 matching over 10 bases. Germline V gene lookup returns CDR1 ENHRY and CDR2 SYGVKD. This CDR3 comprises 12 residues. The ends lost 10 bases at V and 5 bases at J; junction bases unmatched: 4.

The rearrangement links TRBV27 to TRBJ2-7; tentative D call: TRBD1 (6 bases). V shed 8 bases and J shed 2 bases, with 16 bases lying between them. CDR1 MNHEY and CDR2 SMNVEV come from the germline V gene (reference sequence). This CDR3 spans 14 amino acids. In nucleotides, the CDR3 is TGTGCCAGCGTCAGGTCAGGGGCAGCCTACGAGCAGTACTTC. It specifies CASVRSGAAYEQYF.

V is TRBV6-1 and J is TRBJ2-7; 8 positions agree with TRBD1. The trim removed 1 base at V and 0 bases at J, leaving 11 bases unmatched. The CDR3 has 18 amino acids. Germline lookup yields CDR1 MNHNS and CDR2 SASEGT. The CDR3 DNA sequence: TGTGCCAGCAGTGAAGGGTCAGGGGGCGGACTTTACTCCTACGAGCAGTACTTC. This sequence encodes CASSEGSGGGLYSYEQYF.

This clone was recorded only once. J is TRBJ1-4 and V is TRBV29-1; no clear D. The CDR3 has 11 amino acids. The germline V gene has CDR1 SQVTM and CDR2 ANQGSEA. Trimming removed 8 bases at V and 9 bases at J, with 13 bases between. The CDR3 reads CSSTENQKLFF. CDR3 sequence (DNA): TGCAGCTCTACAGAGAACCAAAAACTGTTTTTT.

The chain's CDR3 is CASSVAGGNSYEQYF. The DNA of the CDR3 is TGTGCCAGCAGCGTAGCGGGCGGGAACTCCTACGAGCAGTACTTC. V usage is TRBV9 and J usage is TRBJ2-7; D may be TRBD2 (6 bases). Germline CDR1 is SGDLS and CDR2 is YYNGEE. Trimming removed 0 bases from V and 0 bases from J, with 10 bases in between. This CDR3 has 15 residues.

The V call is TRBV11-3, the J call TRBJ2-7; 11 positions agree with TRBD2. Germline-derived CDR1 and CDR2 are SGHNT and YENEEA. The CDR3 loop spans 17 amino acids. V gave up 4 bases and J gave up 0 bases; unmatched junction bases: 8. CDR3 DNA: TGTGCCAGCAGCTCATCGACTAGCGGGGCGCCCTCCTACGAGCAGTACTTC. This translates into CASSSSTSGAPSYEQYF.

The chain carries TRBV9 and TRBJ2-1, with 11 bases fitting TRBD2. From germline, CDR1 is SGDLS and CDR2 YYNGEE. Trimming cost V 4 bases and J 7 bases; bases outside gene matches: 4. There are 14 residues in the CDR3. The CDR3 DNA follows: TGTGCCAGCAGCTCCGGGACTAGCGGTAATGAGCAGTTCTTC. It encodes CASSSGTSGNEQFF.

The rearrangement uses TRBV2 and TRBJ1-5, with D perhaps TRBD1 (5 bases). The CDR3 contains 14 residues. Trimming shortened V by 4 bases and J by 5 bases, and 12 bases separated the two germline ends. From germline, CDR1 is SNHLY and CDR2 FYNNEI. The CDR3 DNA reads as TGTGCCAGCAGTGGTCAAACCAGGGATCAGCCCCAGCATTTT. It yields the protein CASSGQTRDQPQHF.

CDR3 DNA sequence: TGCGCCAGCAGCAAGACTATCTCAGCGGGCTACAATGAGCAGTTCTTC. This translates into CASSKTISAGYNEQFF. This rearrangement joins TRBV5-1 to TRBJ2-1; D perhaps matches TRBD2 (6 bases). The V gene lost 4 bases and the J gene lost 3 bases, with 17 bases spanning the gap. CDR3 size: 16 residues. Germline CDR1 and CDR2: SGHRS and YFSETQ.

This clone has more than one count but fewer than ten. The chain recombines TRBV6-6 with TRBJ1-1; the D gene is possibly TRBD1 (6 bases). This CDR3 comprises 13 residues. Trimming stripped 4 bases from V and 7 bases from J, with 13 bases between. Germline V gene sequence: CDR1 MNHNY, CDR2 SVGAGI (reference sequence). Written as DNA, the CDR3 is TGTGCCAGCAGTTGGGACACAGAGAATGAAGCTTTCTTT. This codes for CASSWDTENEAFF.

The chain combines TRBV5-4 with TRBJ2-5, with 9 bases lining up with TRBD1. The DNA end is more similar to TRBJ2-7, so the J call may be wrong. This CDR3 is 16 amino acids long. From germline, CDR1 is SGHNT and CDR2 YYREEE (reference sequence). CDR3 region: CASSLGPGQGDYEQYF. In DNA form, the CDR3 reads TGTGCCAGCAGCTTGGGGCCGGGACAGGGAGATTACGAGCAGTACTTC.

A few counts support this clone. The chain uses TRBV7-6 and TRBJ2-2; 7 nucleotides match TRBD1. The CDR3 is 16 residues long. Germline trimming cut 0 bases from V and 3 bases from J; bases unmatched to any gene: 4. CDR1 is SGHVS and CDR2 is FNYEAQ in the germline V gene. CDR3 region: CASSLAQGEYTGELFF. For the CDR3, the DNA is TGTGCCAGCAGCTTAGCGCAGGGGGAATACACCGGGGAGCTGTTTTTT.

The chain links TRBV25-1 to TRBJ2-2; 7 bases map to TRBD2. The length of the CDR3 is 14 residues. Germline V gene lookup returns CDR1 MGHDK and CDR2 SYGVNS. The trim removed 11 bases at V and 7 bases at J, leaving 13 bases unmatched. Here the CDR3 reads CASGRAGQSGELFF. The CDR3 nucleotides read TGTGCCTCAGGGAGGGCAGGGCAGAGCGGGGAGCTGTTTTTT.

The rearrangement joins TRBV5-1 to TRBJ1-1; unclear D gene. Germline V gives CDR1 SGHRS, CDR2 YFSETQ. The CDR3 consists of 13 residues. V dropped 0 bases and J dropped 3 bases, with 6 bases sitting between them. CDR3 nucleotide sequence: TGCGCCAGCAGCTTGGGGCGGTACACTGAAGCTTTCTTT. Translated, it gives CASSLGRYTEAFF. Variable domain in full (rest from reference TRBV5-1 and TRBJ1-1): KAGVTQTPRYLIKTRGQQVTLSCSPISGHRSVSWYQQTPGQGLQFLFEYFSETQRNKGNFPGRFSGRQFSNSRSEMNVSTLELGDSALYLCASSLGRYTEAFFGQGTRLTVV.

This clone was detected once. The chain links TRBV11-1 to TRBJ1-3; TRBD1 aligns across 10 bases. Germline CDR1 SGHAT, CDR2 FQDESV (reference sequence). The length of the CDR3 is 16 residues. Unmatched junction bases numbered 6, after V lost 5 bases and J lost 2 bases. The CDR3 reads CASSQSGTGAGNTIYF. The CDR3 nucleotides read TGTGCCAGCAGCCAATCCGGGACAGGGGCTGGAAACACCATATATTTT. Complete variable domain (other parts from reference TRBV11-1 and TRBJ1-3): EAEVAQSPRYKITEKSQAVAFWCDPISGHATLYWYRQILGQGPELLVQFQDESVVDDSQLPKDRFSAERLKGVDSTLKIQPAELGDSAMYLCASSQSGTGAGNTIYFGEGSWLTVV.

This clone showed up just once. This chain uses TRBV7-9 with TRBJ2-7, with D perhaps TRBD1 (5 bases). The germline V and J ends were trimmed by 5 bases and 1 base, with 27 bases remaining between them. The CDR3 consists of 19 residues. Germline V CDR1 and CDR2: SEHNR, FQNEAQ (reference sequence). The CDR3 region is CASSTTLDTSFLLSYEQYF. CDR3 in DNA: TGTGCCAGCAGCACAACCCTGGACACCTCTTTTTTATTGTCCTACGAGCAGTACTTC.

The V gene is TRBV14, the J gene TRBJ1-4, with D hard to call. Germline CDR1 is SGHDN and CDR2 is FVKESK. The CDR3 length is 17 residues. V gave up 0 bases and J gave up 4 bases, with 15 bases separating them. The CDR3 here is CASSQESIRYYNEKLFF. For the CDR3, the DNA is TGTGCCAGCAGCCAAGAATCAATCCGCTATTATAATGAAAAACTGTTTTTT. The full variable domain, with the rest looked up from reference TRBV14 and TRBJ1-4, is EAGVTQFPSHSVIEKGQTVTLRCDPISGHDNLYWYRRVMGKEIKFLLHFVKESKQDESGMPNNRFLAERTGGTYSTLKVQPAELEDSGVYFCASSQESIRYYNEKLFFGSGTQLSVL.

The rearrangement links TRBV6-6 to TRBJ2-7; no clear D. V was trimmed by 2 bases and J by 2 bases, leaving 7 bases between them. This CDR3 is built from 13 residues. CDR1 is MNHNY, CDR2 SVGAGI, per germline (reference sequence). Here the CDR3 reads CASSYQAPYEQYF. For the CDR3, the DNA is TGTGCCAGCAGTTACCAGGCCCCCTACGAGCAGTACTTC.

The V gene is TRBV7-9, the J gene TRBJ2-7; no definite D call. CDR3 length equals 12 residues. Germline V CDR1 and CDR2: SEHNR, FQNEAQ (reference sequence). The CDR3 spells CASGTAAYEQYF. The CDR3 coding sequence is TGTGCAAGTGGAACAGCCGCCTACGAGCAGTACTTC.

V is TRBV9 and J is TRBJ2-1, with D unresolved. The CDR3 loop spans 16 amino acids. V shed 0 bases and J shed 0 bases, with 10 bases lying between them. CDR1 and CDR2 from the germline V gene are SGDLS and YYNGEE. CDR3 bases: TGTGCCAGCAGCGTAGGCCCGGTAAGCTCCTACAATGAGCAGTTCTTC. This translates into CASSVGPVSSYNEQFF. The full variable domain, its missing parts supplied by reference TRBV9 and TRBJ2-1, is DSGVTQTPKHLITATGQRVTLRCSPRSGDLSVYWYQQSLDQGLQFLIQYYNGEERAKGNILERFSAQQFPDLHSELNLSSLELGDSALYFCASSVGPVSSYNEQFFGPGTRLTVL.